This TCR beta chain came from a study of cytomegalovirus exposure and HLA in healthy donors. Assay: immunoSEQ multiplex PCR; the TCRdb copy retains only in-frame clones and omits some. The table has about 130,000 clones, 75% to 90% seen once. Germline V CDR1 and CDR2: SEHNR, FQNEAQ (reference sequence). This CDR3 is 16 amino acids long. The J segment lost 1 base and the V segment lost 1 base, leaving 5 bases of the junction unmatched. To note about this clone: No antigen is known for it.

The study, taken as a whole, reports: Among TCR beta chains, those listed as cytomegalovirus-associated numbered over 150. CMV antigen specificity of three CMV-associated chains was confirmed in vitro. Reportedly, diagnosis of cytomegalovirus status by the classifier showed high specificity and sensitivity. Rare sequences made up most TCRs, while some public TCRs were found in many donors.

The TCR sequence derives from a woman aged 18-29 years in good health and CMV-seronegative. Sequencing used PBMCs. This chain joins TRBV7-9 and TRBJ2-5, with 8 bases matching TRBD2. The CDR3 sequence is CASSLGSGSRQETQYF. The CDR3 DNA reads TGTGCCAGCAGCTTAGGGAGCGGGAGTCGCCAAGAGACCCAGTACTTC.